In this sample, the clone carrying this TCR beta chain turned up a few times. PCR employed 60 Vbeta and 13 Jbeta primers. The data were produced by immunoSEQ multiplex PCR, yet TCRdb's version contains in-frame clones alone and is incomplete. This sample yields roughly 120,000 clones, of which approximately 60% are seen a single time; about 2.2% belongs to the top ten. The record originates from a study of cytomegalovirus exposure and HLA in healthy donors. This sequence was found in a woman under 40 in good health and CMV-seronegative. Sequences were obtained from PBMCs.

CDR3 loop: CASSLEREATGELFF. CDR3 in DNA: TGCGCCAGCAGCTTGGAGCGGGAGGCCACCGGGGAGCTGTTTTTT. The V gene is TRBV5-1, the J gene TRBJ2-2, with 9 bases identical to TRBD2. CDR1 and CDR2 from the germline V gene are SGHRS and YFSETQ. The J segment lost 4 bases and the V segment lost 0 bases, leaving 1 base of the junction unmatched. The CDR3 contains 15 residues. The whole variable domain, filled in from reference TRBV5-1 and TRBJ2-2, reads KAGVTQTPRYLIKTRGQQVTLSCSPISGHRSVSWYQQTPGQGLQFLFEYFSETQRNKGNFPGRFSGRQFSNSRSEMNVSTLELGDSALYLCASSLEREATGELFFGEGSRLTVL.